The T cell receptor beta chain described here comes from a study of CD8 T cells in Susac syndrome. The study's findings and limits: Clonal expansion of Susac CD8+ cells peaked in TEMRA cells, and it also peaked in active patients.

With random hexamers, reverse transcription was performed on 0.5 to 1 ug of RNA. TCRdb redid the calling of the immunoSEQ multiplex PCR reads with MiXCR, one entry per CDR3 protein. The sample carries approximately 49,000 distinct CDR3 sequences, 95% recorded once. This CDR3 spans 15 amino acids. J was trimmed by 2 bases and V by 3 bases; bases with no gene match: 5. The germline V gene encodes CDR1 PRHDT and CDR2 FYEKMQ (reference sequence). Sequencing of TCR beta covered CD8+ and CD4+ T cells obtained from blood. On this clonotype: Antigen specificity is unknown.

The genes are TRBV13 and TRBJ2-7; 9 bases map to TRBD1. The sequencing sample was made of CD8+ T cells from PBMCs. This TCR was sampled from a human donor with Susac syndrome. The DNA of the CDR3 is TGTGCCAGCAGCTTTGGGACAGGGCCGGCCTACGAGCAGTACTTC. Encoded protein: CASSFGTGPAYEQYF. Using reference TRBV13 and TRBJ2-7 for the parts outside the CDR3, the full variable domain is AAGVIQSPRHLIKEKRETATLKCYPIPRHDTVYWYQQGPGQDPQFLISFYEKMQSDKGSIPDRFSAQQFSDYHSELNMSSLELGDSALYFCASSFGTGPAYEQYFGPGTRLTVT.